This TCR beta chain was identified during a study of blood T cells in healthy people across ages. V lost 4 bases to trimming and J lost 1 base, with 9 bases between them. The CDR3 has 13 amino acids. Germline V gene data show CDR1 as SQVTM and CDR2 as ANQGSEA. This clonotype was observed many times. The antigen remains undetermined. Peripheral blood from each donor was collected in a volume of 9.5 to 10 milliliters. Study results and limitations: Unsorted PBMC input precluded a conclusive naive versus antigen-experienced comparison.

Together with a sample-barcoded 5' primer, a J-beta primer mix was included in a second PCR lasting about 7 to 11 cycles. TCRdb passed the 5' RACE reads through MiXCR, listing each CDR3 protein once. Among around 870,000 distinct CDR3 sequences listed, 29% were seen once. Sample: blood. This sequence originates from an elderly woman in good health. The chain couples TRBV29-1 to TRBJ2-3; the D is unclear. The chain's CDR3 is CSVAGARTDTQYF. The CDR3, as DNA: TGCAGCGTTGCGGGCGCTCGCACAGATACGCAGTATTTT.